Below are 24 T cell receptor beta chains sequenced from a single sample in a study of response to subunit inactivated influenza vaccine. From the RT-PCR reads, TCRdb called clonotypes with MiXCR, one entry per CDR3 protein. The sample lists hundreds of thousands of distinct CDR3 sequences, about 12% occurring once. The material sequenced was PBMCs from blood, taken on the day of vaccination. The receptors come from a man between 50 and 59 years old who received an inactivated influenza vaccine.

The J gene is TRBJ2-7, the V gene TRBV30; unclear D gene. The CDR3 runs 15 residues. CDR1 GTSNPN and CDR2 SVGIG come from the germline V gene (reference sequence). Trimming removed 0 bases from V and 2 bases from J, with 14 bases in between. CDR3 protein: CAWSVPRLITYEQYF. DNA of the CDR3: TGTGCCTGGAGTGTGCCTAGACTGATTACCTACGAGCAGTACTTC.

V usage is TRBV4-3 and J usage is TRBJ1-1; D is ambiguous. Trimming pared 1 base from V and 2 bases from J, leaving 11 bases between. The CDR3 has 15 residues. CDR1 is LGHNA, CDR2 YSLEER, per germline. In DNA form, the CDR3 reads TGCGCCAGCAGCCAAGGGGCTGGCGGCAACACTGAAGCTTTCTTT. Its translation is CASSQGAGGNTEAFF.

The gene calls are TRBV12-3 or TRBV12-4 and TRBJ1-2, with D possibly being TRBD1 (6 bases). There are 17 residues in the CDR3. Trimming pared 3 bases from V and 2 bases from J, leaving 19 bases between. Here the CDR3 reads CASSFGSWDNYNYGYTF. CDR3 nucleotides: TGTGCCAGCAGTTTTGGTTCGTGGGACAACTACAACTATGGCTACACCTTC.

This clonotype was seen a few times. J is TRBJ2-1 and V is TRBV20-1, with D unclear. Trimming removed 3 bases from V and 0 bases from J, with 9 bases in between. CDR1 DFQATT and CDR2 SNEGSKA come from the germline V gene (reference sequence). CDR3 length equals 14 residues. As DNA, the CDR3 is TGCAGTGCTAGTATCCATAGCTCCTACAATGAGCAGTTCTTC. Encoded protein: CSASIHSSYNEQFF.

This clonotype was detected many times. The rearrangement links TRBV16 to TRBJ2-1; 9 nucleotides match TRBD1. Trimming cost V 3 bases and J 5 bases; bases outside gene matches: 2. The CDR3 spans 14 residues. Germline V gene data show CDR1 as KGHSY and CDR2 as FQNENV. The chain's CDR3 is CASSHGTGNNEQFF. CDR3 nucleotides: TGTGCCAGCAGCCATGGGACAGGGAACAATGAGCAGTTCTTC.

This clonotype occurred many times. The J gene is TRBJ2-5, the V gene TRBV15, with 9 bases matching TRBD2. The V gene end was trimmed by 4 bases and the J gene end by 5 bases; junction bases not matched to a gene: 2. CDR3 length: 13 residues. CDR1 and CDR2 from the germline V gene are LNHNV and YYDKDF (reference sequence). The CDR3 reads CATSTAGGETQYF. The CDR3 coding sequence is TGTGCCACCAGCACTGCGGGGGGGGAGACCCAGTACTTC.

This clonotype was detected many times. This chain links TRBV9 with TRBJ2-7; 8 positions agree with TRBD1. Germline assignment: CDR1 SGDLS and CDR2 YYNGEE. With V trimmed by 4 bases and J by 2 bases, 5 bases remained unmatched. The CDR3 is 14 amino acids. The CDR3 sequence is CASSPRDRPYEQYF. As DNA, the CDR3 is TGTGCCAGCAGCCCCCGGGACAGGCCCTACGAGCAGTACTTC.

The rearrangement joins TRBV3-1 to TRBJ2-7, with 8 bases identical to TRBD2. Germline lookup yields CDR1 LGHDT and CDR2 YNNKEL (reference sequence). The V gene end was trimmed by 0 bases and the J gene end by 2 bases; junction bases not matched to a gene: 3. The length of the CDR3 is 15 residues. The CDR3 protein is CASSQERLATYEQYF. In DNA, the CDR3 is TGTGCCAGCAGCCAAGAAAGACTAGCGACCTACGAGCAGTACTTC.

This clonotype was seen a few times. The chain is built from TRBV7-2 and TRBJ2-3; TRBD2 aligns across 13 bases. After removal of 5 bases from V and 6 bases from J, the junction contained 5 bases not matched to a gene. CDR1 and CDR2 from the germline V gene are SGHTA and FQGNSA. The CDR3 consists of 15 residues. The CDR3 nucleotides are TGTGCCAGCAGCCCGGGACTAGCGGGAATGGATACGCAGTATTTT. It translates to CASSPGLAGMDTQYF.

The J gene is TRBJ2-7, the V gene TRBV20-1; maybe TRBD1 (6 bases). The CDR3 is 13 amino acids. Germline assignment: CDR1 DFQATT and CDR2 SNEGSKA (reference sequence). V was cut by 4 bases and J by 5 bases, with 15 bases left in between. The CDR3 nucleotides read TGCAGTGCTAAACTACAGGGACGGGACGAGCAGTACTTC. This gives the protein CSAKLQGRDEQYF.

The chain is built from TRBV7-2 and TRBJ2-2; 7 bases line up with TRBD1. Germline V gene data show CDR1 as SGHTA and CDR2 as FQGNSA. CDR3 length: 15 residues. In nucleotides, the CDR3 is TGTGCGAATGCCCTGGGACAGAGGAACACCGGGGAGCTGTTTTTT. Residues: CANALGQRNTGELFF.

The rearrangement links TRBV9 to TRBJ2-5; 9 bases map to TRBD2. V was pared by 4 bases and J by 5 bases, with 9 bases of the junction left unmatched. Germline V gene lookup returns CDR1 SGDLS and CDR2 YYNGEE. CDR3 length: 15 amino acids. CDR3: CASSPLAGDGETQYF. Here the CDR3 DNA reads TGTGCCAGCAGCCCGTTAGCGGGAGATGGCGAGACCCAGTACTTC.

This clonotype occurred many times. The rearrangement joins TRBV20-1 to TRBJ1-5, with 9 positions matching TRBD1. The length of the CDR3 is 15 residues. The germline gives CDR1 DFQATT, CDR2 SNEGSKA (reference sequence). The trim removed 3 bases at V and 0 bases at J, leaving 3 bases unmatched. CDR3 loop: CSASTTGGSNQPQHF. CDR3 in DNA: TGCAGTGCTAGTACGACAGGGGGTAGCAATCAGCCCCAGCATTTT.

This clonotype was seen at least ten times. V and J are TRBV5-1 and TRBJ2-7, with D tentatively TRBD2 (5 bases). The V and J ends lost 2 bases and 2 bases respectively, with 8 bases between them. CDR1 and CDR2 from the germline V gene are SGHRS and YFSETQ. The CDR3 totals 13 residues. The CDR3 here is CASSLGSAYEQYF. The CDR3 DNA is TGCGCCAGCAGCTTAGGGAGCGCCTACGAGCAGTACTTC. Looking up the rest from reference TRBV5-1 and TRBJ2-7 gives the full variable domain: KAGVTQTPRYLIKTRGQQVTLSCSPISGHRSVSWYQQTPGQGLQFLFEYFSETQRNKGNFPGRFSGRQFSNSRSEMNVSTLELGDSALYLCASSLGSAYEQYFGPGTRLTVT.

This clonotype showed up just once. V and J are TRBV6-2 or TRBV6-3 and TRBJ1-5; the match to TRBD1 covers 9 bases. The CDR3 totals 17 residues. V was pared by 5 bases and J by 2 bases, with 10 bases of the junction left unmatched. Germline CDR1 is MNHEY and CDR2 is SVGEGT. The CDR3 DNA follows: TGTGCCAGCAGTACCCGACAGGGGGTCGCGGGCAATCAGCCCCAGCATTTT. Residues: CASSTRQGVAGNQPQHF.

The chain couples TRBV3-1 to TRBJ2-3; D gene ambiguous. The CDR3 has 16 amino acids. Trimming shortened V by 1 base and J by 0 bases, and 11 bases separated the two germline ends. Germline loops: CDR1 LGHDT, CDR2 YNNKEL (reference sequence). The CDR3 spells CASSQVGSSSTDTQYF. CDR3 nucleotides: TGTGCCAGCAGCCAAGTTGGTTCCTCTAGCACAGATACGCAGTATTTT.

This clonotype has only a few counts. The J gene is TRBJ1-2, the V gene TRBV19, with 10 bases fitting TRBD1. The germline V gene encodes CDR1 LNHDA and CDR2 SQIVND (reference sequence). CDR3 length equals 14 residues. The DNA of the CDR3 is TGTGTCACCGATCGGGACAGGGGACCCTATGGCTACACCTTC. This sequence encodes CVTDRDRGPYGYTF.

The chain joins TRBV14 to TRBJ2-3; TRBD2 might be the D (5 bases). Trimming shortened V by 1 base and J by 4 bases, and 12 bases separated the two germline ends. The germline V gene encodes CDR1 SGHDN and CDR2 FVKESK. The CDR3 spans 15 residues. The CDR3 is CASSQASLSADTQYF. In nucleotides, the CDR3 is TGTGCCAGCAGCCAAGCTAGCCTAAGCGCAGATACGCAGTATTTT.

The chain links TRBV21-1 to TRBJ2-7; TRBD1, as called in the table, went unchecked against the DNA. TRBV21-1 is annotated as a pseudogene. The CDR3 covers 14 residues. In DNA form, the CDR3 reads TGTGCCAGCAGCTCGTGGGACAGGCGTTACGAGCAGTACTTC. Its translation is CASSSWDRRYEQYF.

This sequence joins TRBV6-1 and TRBJ1-1; D remains unclear. This CDR3 is built from 13 residues. Germline lookup yields CDR1 MNHNS and CDR2 SASEGT. The ends were cut back, 6 bases at V and 6 bases at J, with 14 bases in the middle. The DNA of the CDR3 is TGTGCCAGCAGATCCCCAAAGGCTCCTGAAGCTTTCTTT. It translates to CASRSPKAPEAFF.

This clonotype was recorded a few times. The genes are TRBV20-1 and TRBJ2-7; D might be TRBD1 (6 bases). The CDR3 loop spans 13 amino acids. Germline loops: CDR1 DFQATT, CDR2 SNEGSKA (reference sequence). Trimming cost V 3 bases and J 3 bases, with 12 bases left between them. The CDR3 DNA reads TGCAGTGCTAGGTCTCAGGGGCTCTACGAGCAGTACTTC. Residues: CSARSQGLYEQYF.

The rearrangement joins TRBV11-1 to TRBJ2-1; TRBD2 matches at 7 bases. The V gene end was trimmed by 3 bases and the J gene end by 1 base; junction bases not matched to a gene: 12. The CDR3 is 18 amino acids. Looked up from germline, CDR1 is SGHAT and CDR2 is FQDESV (reference sequence). The CDR3: CASSLLGLSGPSYNEQFF. CDR3 DNA: TGTGCCAGCAGCTTGCTAGGCCTTAGCGGGCCATCCTACAATGAGCAGTTCTTC.

V usage is TRBV5-1 and J usage is TRBJ2-3; TRBD1 aligns across 8 bases. The CDR3 spans 15 residues. Germline V gene sequence: CDR1 SGHRS, CDR2 YFSETQ. Trimming at V came to 4 bases and at J to 0 bases, leaving 4 bases not matched to a gene. CDR3 region: CASSTRTGSTDTQYF. The CDR3 coding sequence is TGCGCCAGCAGCACTAGGACAGGGAGCACAGATACGCAGTATTTT. Using reference TRBV5-1 and TRBJ2-3 for the parts outside the CDR3, the full variable domain is KAGVTQTPRYLIKTRGQQVTLSCSPISGHRSVSWYQQTPGQGLQFLFEYFSETQRNKGNFPGRFSGRQFSNSRSEMNVSTLELGDSALYLCASSTRTGSTDTQYFGPGTRLTVL.

Many counts were recorded for this clonotype. The CDR3 is CASSQIGYNEQFF. The CDR3 region has the DNA TGTGCCAGCAGCCAAATCGGCTACAATGAGCAGTTCTTC. This sequence joins TRBV3-1 and TRBJ2-1; D gene uncertain. The germline CDR1 and CDR2 sequences are LGHDT and YNNKEL (reference sequence). This CDR3 is built from 13 residues. Trimming shortened V by 2 bases and J by 3 bases, and 5 bases separated the two germline ends.